Included here is one T cell receptor beta chain sequence, with context. This specimen belongs to a study of shared clonotypes between healthy human individuals. With V trimmed by 0 bases and J by 7 bases, 4 bases remained unmatched. Germline CDR1 reads SGHRS; CDR2 reads YFSETQ. The CDR3 runs to 14 residues. Sorted subsets were amplified in replicate PCRs using around 200 ng DNA, 25,000 to 30,000 T cell genomes. Profiling relied on immunoSEQ multiplex PCR, and the TCRdb table lists in-frame clones only, not all of them. The sample has hundreds of thousands of clones; 60% to 75% are singletons. The sequenced sample consisted of memory CD4+ T cells sorted from blood. Documented subset: CD45RA-negative fraction. The genes are TRBV5-1 and TRBJ1-2, with 9 bases fitting TRBD1. The sequence was obtained from a woman in her 30s in good health. The DNA of the CDR3 is TGCGCCAGCAGCTTGGCCGGGACAGGGTTTGGCTACACCTTC. Protein sequence: CASSLAGTGFGYTF.